One TCR beta chain is described in this entry. Generated by immunoSEQ multiplex PCR, the TCRdb table keeps only in-frame clones and is missing some. The table lists under 600,000 clones, 60% to 80% of them singletons. Free of recent acute infections or vaccinations, the donors were healthy HIV-negative adults. The sample originates from a study of shared clonotypes between healthy human individuals. The sequence came from a woman in her thirties or forties in good health. Some clones in this sample may be carry-over from other donors' samples. The sample comprised PBMCs.

CDR3 amino acids: CASSQGHPEETQYF. CDR3 in DNA: TGTGCCAGCAGCCAAGGACACCCAGAAGAGACCCAGTACTTC. This sequence joins TRBV27 and TRBJ2-5; D may be TRBD1 (5 bases). CDR3 length: 14 amino acids. CDR1 MNHEY and CDR2 SMNVEV come from the germline V gene (reference sequence). V dropped 6 bases and J dropped 3 bases, with 14 bases sitting between them.